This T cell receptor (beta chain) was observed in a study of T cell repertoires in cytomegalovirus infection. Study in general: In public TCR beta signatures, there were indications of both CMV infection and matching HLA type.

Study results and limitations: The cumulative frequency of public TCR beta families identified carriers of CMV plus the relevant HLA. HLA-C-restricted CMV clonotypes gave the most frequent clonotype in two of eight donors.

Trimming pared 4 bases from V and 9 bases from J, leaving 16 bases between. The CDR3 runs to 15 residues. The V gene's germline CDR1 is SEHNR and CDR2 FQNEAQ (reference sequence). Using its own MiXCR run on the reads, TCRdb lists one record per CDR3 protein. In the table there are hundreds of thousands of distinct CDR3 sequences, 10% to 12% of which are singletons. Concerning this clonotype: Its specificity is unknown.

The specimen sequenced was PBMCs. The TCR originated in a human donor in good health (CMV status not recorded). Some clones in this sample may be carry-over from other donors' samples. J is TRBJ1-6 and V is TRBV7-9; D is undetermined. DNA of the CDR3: TGTGCCAGCAGCTCCGCCCCGGGAGTTGGTTCACCCCTCCACTTT. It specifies CASSSAPGVGSPLHF.